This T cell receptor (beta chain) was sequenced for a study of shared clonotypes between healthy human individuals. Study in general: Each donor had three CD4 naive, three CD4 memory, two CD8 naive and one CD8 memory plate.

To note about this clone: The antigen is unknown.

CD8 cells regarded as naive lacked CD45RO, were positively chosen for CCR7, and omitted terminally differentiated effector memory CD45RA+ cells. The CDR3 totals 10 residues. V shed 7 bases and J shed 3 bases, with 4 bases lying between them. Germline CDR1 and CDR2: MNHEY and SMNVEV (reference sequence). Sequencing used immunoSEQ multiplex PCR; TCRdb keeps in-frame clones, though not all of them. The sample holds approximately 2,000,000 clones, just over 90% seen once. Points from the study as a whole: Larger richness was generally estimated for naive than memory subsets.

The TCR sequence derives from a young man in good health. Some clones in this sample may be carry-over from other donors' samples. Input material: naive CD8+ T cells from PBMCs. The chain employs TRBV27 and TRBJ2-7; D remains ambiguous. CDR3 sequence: CASMDYEQYF. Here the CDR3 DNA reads TGTGCCAGCATGGACTACGAGCAGTACTTC.